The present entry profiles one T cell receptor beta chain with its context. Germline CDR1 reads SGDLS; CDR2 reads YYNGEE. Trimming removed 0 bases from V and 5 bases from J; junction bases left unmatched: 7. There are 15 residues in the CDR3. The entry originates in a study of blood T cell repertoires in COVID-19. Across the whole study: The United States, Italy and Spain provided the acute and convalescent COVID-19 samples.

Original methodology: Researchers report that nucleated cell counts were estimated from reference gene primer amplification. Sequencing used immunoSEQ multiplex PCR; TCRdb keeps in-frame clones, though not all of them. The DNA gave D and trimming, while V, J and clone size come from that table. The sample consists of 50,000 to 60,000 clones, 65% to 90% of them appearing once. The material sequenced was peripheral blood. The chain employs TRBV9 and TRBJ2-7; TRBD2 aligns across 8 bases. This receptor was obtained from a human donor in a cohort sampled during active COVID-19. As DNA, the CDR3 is TGTGCCAGCAGCGTAGGTAGCGGGAAACTCCACGAGCAGTACTTC. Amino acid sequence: CASSVGSGKLHEQYF.